This TCR beta chain stems from a study of cytomegalovirus exposure and HLA in healthy donors. CDR1 SGHDT and CDR2 YYEEEE come from the germline V gene. CDR3 length: 15 amino acids. Trimming stripped 4 bases from V and 3 bases from J, with 16 bases between. 13 Jbeta primers and 60 Vbeta primers were used for the PCR. The assay was immunoSEQ multiplex PCR, and TCRdb's table has in-frame clones only and misses some. The sample holds around 220,000 clones; more than 60% are singletons and the top ten take about 0.23%. Study results and caveats: In a later analysis, a missense DCLRE1C variant was linked to TCR beta V- and J-gene trimming.

Worth noting for this clone: Its antigen is unknown.

The TCR sequence derives from a girl aged 2 to 10 in good health and CMV-seronegative. The chain links TRBV5-6 to TRBJ1-2; D unclear. Sequencing was carried out using PBMCs. CDR3 region: CASSQLYPAHYGYTF. The CDR3 DNA is TGTGCCAGCAGCCAATTATACCCCGCGCACTATGGCTACACCTTC.